This T cell receptor beta chain was profiled in a study of neurological immune-mediated disorders. Per the germline V gene, CDR1 is SEHNR and CDR2 is FQNEAQ (reference sequence). V was shortened by 5 bases and J by 4 bases, with 14 bases between the two germline ends. The CDR3 runs 14 residues. TCRdb ran MiXCR on the 5' RACE reads and lists one entry per CDR3 protein. The sample records under 65,000 distinct CDR3 sequences, around 24% being singletons. Time point reported: technical triplicate 2. This clonotype was observed many times. The rearrangement uses TRBV7-9 and TRBJ2-5; a weak D match, TRBD2 (6 bases). What was sequenced was PBMCs. The origin of this receptor is a man in his fifties or sixties with HTLV-1-associated myelopathy (HAM/TSP). CDR3 nucleotides: TGTGCCAGCAGCCTAGTGGGAGGTGGAGAGACCCAGTACTTC. The encoded protein is CASSLVGGGETQYF.